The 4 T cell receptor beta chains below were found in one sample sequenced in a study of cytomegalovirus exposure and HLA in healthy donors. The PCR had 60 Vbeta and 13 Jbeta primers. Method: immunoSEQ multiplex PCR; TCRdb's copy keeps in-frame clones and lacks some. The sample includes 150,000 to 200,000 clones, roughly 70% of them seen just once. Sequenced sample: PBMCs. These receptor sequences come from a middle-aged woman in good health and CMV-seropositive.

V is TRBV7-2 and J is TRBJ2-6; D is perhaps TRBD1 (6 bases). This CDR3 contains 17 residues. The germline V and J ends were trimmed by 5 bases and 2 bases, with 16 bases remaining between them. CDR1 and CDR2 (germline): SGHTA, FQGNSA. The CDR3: CASSQDPGEPGANVLTF. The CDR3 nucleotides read TGTGCCAGCAGCCAGGACCCAGGGGAGCCTGGGGCCAACGTCCTGACTTTC.

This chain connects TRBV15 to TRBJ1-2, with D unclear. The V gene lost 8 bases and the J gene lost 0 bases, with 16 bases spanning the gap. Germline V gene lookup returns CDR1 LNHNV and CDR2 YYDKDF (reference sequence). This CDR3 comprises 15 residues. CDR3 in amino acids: CATEPRFAANYGYTF. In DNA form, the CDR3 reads TGTGCCACCGAACCGCGATTCGCGGCTAACTATGGCTACACCTTC.

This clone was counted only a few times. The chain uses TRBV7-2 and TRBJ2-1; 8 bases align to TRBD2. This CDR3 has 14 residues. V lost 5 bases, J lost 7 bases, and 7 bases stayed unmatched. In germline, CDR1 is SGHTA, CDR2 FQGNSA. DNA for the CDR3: TGTGCCAGCAGCGCATCCGGGACTAGTAATGAGCAGTTCTTC. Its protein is CASSASGTSNEQFF.

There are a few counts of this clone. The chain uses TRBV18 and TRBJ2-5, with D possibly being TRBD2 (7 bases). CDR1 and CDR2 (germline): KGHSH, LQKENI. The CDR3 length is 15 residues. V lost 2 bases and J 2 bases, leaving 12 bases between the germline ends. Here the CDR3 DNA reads TGTGCCAGCTCACCAGCAAGGGGGGGGCAAGAGACCCAGTACTTC. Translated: CASSPARGGQETQYF.